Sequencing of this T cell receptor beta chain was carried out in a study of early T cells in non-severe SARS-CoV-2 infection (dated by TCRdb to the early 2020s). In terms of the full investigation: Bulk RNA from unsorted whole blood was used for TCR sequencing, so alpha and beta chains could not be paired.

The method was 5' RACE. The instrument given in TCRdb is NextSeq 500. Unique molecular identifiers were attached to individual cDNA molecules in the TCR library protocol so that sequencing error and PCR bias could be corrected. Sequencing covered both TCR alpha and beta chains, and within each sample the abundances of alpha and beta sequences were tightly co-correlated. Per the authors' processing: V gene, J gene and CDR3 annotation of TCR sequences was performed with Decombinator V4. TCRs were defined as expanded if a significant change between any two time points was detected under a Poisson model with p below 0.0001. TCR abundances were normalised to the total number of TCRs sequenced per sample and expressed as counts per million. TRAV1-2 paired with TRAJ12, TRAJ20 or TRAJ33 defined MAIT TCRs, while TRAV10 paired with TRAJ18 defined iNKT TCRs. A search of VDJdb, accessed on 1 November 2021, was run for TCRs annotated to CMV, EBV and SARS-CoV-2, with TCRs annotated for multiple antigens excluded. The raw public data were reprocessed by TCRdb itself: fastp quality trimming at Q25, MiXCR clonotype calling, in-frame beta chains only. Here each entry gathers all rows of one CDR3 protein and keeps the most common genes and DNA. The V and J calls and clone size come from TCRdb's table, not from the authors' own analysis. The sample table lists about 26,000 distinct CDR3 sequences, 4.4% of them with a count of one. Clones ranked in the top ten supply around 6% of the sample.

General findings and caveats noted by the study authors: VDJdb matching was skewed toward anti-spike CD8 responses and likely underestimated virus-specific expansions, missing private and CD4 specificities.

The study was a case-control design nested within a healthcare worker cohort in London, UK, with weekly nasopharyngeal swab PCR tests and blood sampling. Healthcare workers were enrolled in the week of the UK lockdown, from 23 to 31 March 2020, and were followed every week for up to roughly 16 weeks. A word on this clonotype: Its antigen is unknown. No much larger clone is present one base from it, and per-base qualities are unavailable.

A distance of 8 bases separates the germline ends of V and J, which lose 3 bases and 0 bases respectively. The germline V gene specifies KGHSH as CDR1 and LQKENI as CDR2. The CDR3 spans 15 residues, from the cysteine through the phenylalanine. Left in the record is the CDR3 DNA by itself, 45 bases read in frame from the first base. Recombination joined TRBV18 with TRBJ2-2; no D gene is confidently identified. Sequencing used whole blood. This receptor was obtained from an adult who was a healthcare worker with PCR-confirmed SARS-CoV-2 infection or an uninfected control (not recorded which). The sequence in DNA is TGTGCCAGCTCACCTCGGGCAGCGAACACCGGGGAGCTGTTTTTT. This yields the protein CASSPRAANTGELFF.